One sample yielded the 21 T cell receptor beta chains listed below, sequenced in a study of cytomegalovirus exposure and HLA in healthy donors (dated by TCRdb to about 2017). The library was produced with the immunoSEQ multiplex PCR assay. A mixture of 60 forward primers for TCR Vbeta segments and 13 reverse primers for TCR Jbeta segments was used in the multiplex PCR. Held by TCRdb, this immuneACCESS table contains in-frame sequences only and omits some clones. Under half of the omission traces to an unresolved V gene where checked; the cause of the rest is unknown. Within this sample are about 150,000 clones, with roughly 75% of them counted one time only. Of the sample, approximately 1.3% falls within the top ten clones. Sequenced input: PBMCs. The receptor source for this set is a man between 18 and 35 years old in good health and CMV-seronegative.

The chain combines TRBV6-5 with TRBJ2-1; D remains unclear. The CDR3 contains 13 residues. Germline-derived CDR1 and CDR2 are MNHEY and SVGAGI. Trimming removed 5 bases from V and 6 bases from J, with 11 bases in between. The CDR3 region is CASSTAGSNEQFF. The CDR3 DNA reads TGTGCCAGCAGTACCGCAGGTTCCAATGAGCAGTTCTTC.

The CDR3 here is CASSFGDTQYF. The CDR3 DNA reads as TGTGCCAGCAGTTTCGGGGATACGCAGTATTTT. This sequence joins TRBV27 and TRBJ2-3; D gene uncertain. Germline CDR1 is MNHEY and CDR2 is SMNVEV (reference sequence). V was cut by 3 bases and J by 6 bases, with 4 bases left in between. CDR3 size: 11 residues.

The chain couples TRBV27 to TRBJ1-3, with TRBD1 matching 9 bases. The V segment lost 6 bases and the J segment 8 bases; nucleotides outside the gene matches: 8. Germline V CDR1 and CDR2: MNHEY, SMNVEV (reference sequence). This CDR3 has 14 residues. CDR3 protein: CASRSLGQGDTIYF. The CDR3 nucleotides are TGTGCCAGCAGGTCCTTGGGACAGGGAGACACCATATATTTT.

V usage is TRBV6-5 and J usage is TRBJ2-3; 11 nucleotides agree with TRBD1. J gave up 3 bases and V 4 bases, and 3 bases lay outside the gene matches. Per the germline V gene, CDR1 is MNHEY and CDR2 is SVGAGI. The CDR3 extends over 15 amino acids. The CDR3 region is CASSSGQGGTDTQYF. CDR3 in DNA: TGTGCCAGCAGTTCGGGACAGGGGGGGACAGATACGCAGTATTTT.

This rearrangement joins TRBV14 to TRBJ2-1, with 14 bases that match TRBD2. The V and J ends lost 4 bases and 6 bases, in that order; junction bases with no gene match: 2. This CDR3 is 15 amino acids long. The germline V gene has CDR1 SGHDN and CDR2 FVKESK. The CDR3 DNA reads TGTGCCAGCAGCCTCGGACTAGCGGGAGGCAATGAGCAGTTCTTC. It codes for CASSLGLAGGNEQFF.

In its sample, this clone was seen a few times. This rearrangement joins TRBV6-5 to TRBJ2-1; the D gene is possibly TRBD1 (6 bases). CDR1 is MNHEY and CDR2 is SVGAGI in the germline V gene. V was shortened by 5 bases and J by 6 bases, with 8 bases between the two germline ends. The CDR3 is made up of 12 amino acids. The chain's CDR3 is CASSNRANEQFF. The CDR3, as DNA: TGTGCCAGCAGTAACAGGGCCAATGAGCAGTTCTTC.

V usage is TRBV5-1 and J usage is TRBJ2-5; TRBD2 aligns across 8 bases. The junction had 11 bases not matched to a gene; V was cut back by 1 base and J by 3 bases. The CDR3 has 17 amino acids. The V gene's germline CDR1 is SGHRS and CDR2 YFSETQ. CDR3 DNA: TGCGCCAGCAGCTTGCGGCGGGAGGAAGTCTGGGAAGAGACCCAGTACTTC. This sequence encodes CASSLRREEVWEETQYF. The full variable domain, in which reference TRBV5-1 and TRBJ2-5 provide the parts outside the CDR3, is KAGVTQTPRYLIKTRGQQVTLSCSPISGHRSVSWYQQTPGQGLQFLFEYFSETQRNKGNFPGRFSGRQFSNSRSEMNVSTLELGDSALYLCASSLRREEVWEETQYFGPGTRLLVL.

V and J are TRBV10-1 and TRBJ2-1, with D possibly being TRBD2 (6 bases). V gave up 1 base and J gave up 8 bases, with 12 bases separating them. This CDR3 has 14 residues. Germline loops: CDR1 WNHNN, CDR2 SYGVQD (reference sequence). Here the CDR3 reads CASSEWEAFDEQFF. In DNA form, the CDR3 reads TGCGCCAGCAGTGAGTGGGAGGCATTTGATGAGCAGTTCTTC.

The V and J genes are TRBV28 and TRBJ1-1; D not certain. Trimming removed 7 bases from V and 3 bases from J, with 15 bases in between. CDR1 and CDR2 from the germline V gene are MDHEN and SYDVKM. The length of the CDR3 is 14 residues. The CDR3 nucleotides read TGTGCCAGCATGATTTTCTCGGGTGACACTGAAGCTTTCTTT. Its translation is CASMIFSGDTEAFF. Full variable domain (missing parts from reference TRBV28 and TRBJ1-1): DVKVTQSSRYLVKRTGEKVFLECVQDMDHENMFWYRQDPGLGLRLIYFSYDVKMKEKGDIPEGYSVSREKKERFSLILESASTNQTSMYLCASMIFSGDTEAFFGQGTRLTVV.

The CDR3 nucleotides read TGTGCCAGCAGTTACCCGGGATCCGAGCAGTACTTC. This sequence encodes CASSYPGSEQYF. The chain is built from TRBV6-5 and TRBJ2-7; D possibly corresponds to TRBD2 (5 bases). V lost 2 bases, J lost 6 bases, and 8 bases lay in between. CDR3 size: 12 residues. CDR1 is MNHEY, CDR2 SVGAGI, per germline.

There are a few counts of this clone. One junction end does not reproduce the germline sequence, and a read error may be involved. This chain joins TRBV7-9 and TRBJ2-7, with a tentative D call TRBD1 (6 bases). This CDR3 is built from 15 residues. Germline lookup yields CDR1 SEHNR and CDR2 FQNEAQ (reference sequence). The CDR3 protein is CSSSRSPDRSYEQYF. The CDR3 nucleotides are TGTTCCAGCAGTCGTTCCCCGGACAGATCCTACGAGCAGTACTTC. Complete variable domain (other parts from reference TRBV7-9 and TRBJ2-7): DTGVSQNPRHKITKRGQNVTFRCDPISEHNRLYWYRQTLGQGPEFLTYFQNEAQLEKSRLLSDRFSAERPKGSFSTLEIQRTEQGDSAMYLCSSSRSPDRSYEQYFGPGTRLTVT.

The chain is built from TRBV9 and TRBJ2-7; 10 nucleotides align to TRBD2. This CDR3 region has 16 residues. The V gene end was trimmed by 0 bases and the J gene end by 6 bases; junction bases not matched to a gene: 9. Germline lookup yields CDR1 SGDLS and CDR2 YYNGEE. The CDR3 spells CASSVAARASGSEQYF. CDR3 nucleotide sequence: TGTGCCAGCAGCGTAGCGGCCCGGGCTAGCGGGAGCGAGCAGTACTTC.

About this clone: The same CDR3 is also encoded by other DNA sequences in this sample. The rearrangement uses TRBV18 and TRBJ2-7; perhaps TRBD2 as D (5 bases). CDR1 is KGHSH, CDR2 LQKENI, per germline. V dropped 2 bases and J dropped 1 base, with 6 bases sitting between them. The CDR3 is 13 amino acids. The DNA for the CDR3 is TGTGCCAGCTCACCAACGGGGTCCTACGAGCAGTACTTC. Its protein is CASSPTGSYEQYF.

For the CDR3, the DNA is TGTGCCAGCAGCCCTCTTCGACTGAGGAGCTCCTACGAGCAGTACTTC. This translates into CASSPLRLRSSYEQYF. J is TRBJ2-7 and V is TRBV7-9; D is unresolved. The V end lost 5 bases, the J end lost 0 bases, and 17 bases lay between the germline ends. Germline CDR1 is SEHNR and CDR2 is FQNEAQ (reference sequence). This CDR3 region has 16 residues.

The CDR3 loop is CASSPSGNMNTEAFF. The DNA for the CDR3 is TGTGCCAGCTCACCCTCAGGGAACATGAACACTGAAGCTTTCTTT. The V call is TRBV18, the J call TRBJ1-1; perhaps TRBD1 as D (5 bases). Trimming took off 3 bases at V and 0 bases at J, with 11 bases between the two ends. CDR1 is KGHSH and CDR2 is LQKENI in the germline V gene. CDR3 size: 15 residues.

The chain employs TRBV5-1 and TRBJ1-6; D ambiguous. The CDR3 runs to 15 residues. V shed 0 bases and J shed 9 bases, with 13 bases lying between them. Germline assignment: CDR1 SGHRS and CDR2 YFSETQ. CDR3 DNA: TGCGCCAGCAGCTTGGCCAGGTCATCCGGTTCACCCCTCCACTTT. It encodes CASSLARSSGSPLHF.

The chain is built from TRBV6-5 and TRBJ2-5; D is perhaps TRBD1 (5 bases). Between the trimmed V and J ends, which lost 5 bases and 5 bases, there was a span of 15 bases. The germline V gene encodes CDR1 MNHEY and CDR2 SVGAGI. This CDR3 has 14 residues. In nucleotides, the CDR3 is TGTGCCAGCAGTCCAGTCCACAGGATGGAGACCCAGTACTTC. Its translation: CASSPVHRMETQYF.

The V gene is TRBV19, the J gene TRBJ2-5; 11 bases map to TRBD1. V trimming: 4 bases; J trimming: 5 bases; junction bases outside the gene matches: 9. The CDR3 loop spans 16 amino acids. CDR1 LNHDA and CDR2 SQIVND come from the germline V gene (reference sequence). The DNA for the CDR3 is TGTGCCAGTAGTACAGGGACAGGGGGTTTCGGGGAGACCCAGTACTTC. Amino acid sequence: CASSTGTGGFGETQYF.

The CDR3, as DNA: TGTGCCAGTGCGGCGGGGGACATCCGCGGCGAGCAGTACTTC. Amino acid sequence: CASAAGDIRGEQYF. The J gene is TRBJ2-7, the V gene TRBV6-1; D is possibly TRBD2 (7 bases). The CDR3 has 14 residues. The V end lost 9 bases, the J end lost 6 bases, and 21 bases lay between the germline ends. Looked up from germline, CDR1 is MNHNS and CDR2 is SASEGT.

The chain combines TRBV10-3 with TRBJ1-5, with TRBD1 identical over 7 bases. CDR3 length: 15 residues. The germline V gene encodes CDR1 ENHRY and CDR2 SYGVKD. The V segment lost 6 bases and the J segment 2 bases; nucleotides outside the gene matches: 7. CDR3 in amino acids: CAIRHEGAGNQPQHF. CDR3 in DNA: TGTGCCATCAGACACGAGGGGGCCGGCAATCAGCCCCAGCATTTT.

The chain employs TRBV15 and TRBJ2-2; 8 nucleotides align to TRBD1. The CDR3 covers 15 residues. The germline V gene has CDR1 LNHNV and CDR2 YYDKDF (reference sequence). V shed 5 bases, J shed 7 bases, and the junction held 9 bases outside the gene matches. CDR3 nucleotides: TGTGCCACCAGCCGCCGACAGGGGTGGAACGGGGAGCTGTTTTTT. This encodes CATSRRQGWNGELFF.